This TCR beta chain was recorded in a study of cytomegalovirus exposure and HLA in healthy donors. Worth noting for this clone: The antigen is undetermined.

Study-wide findings and caveats: Among the CMV-associated chains, a few were confirmed in vitro as specific for CMV antigens.

TCRdb's table, derived via immunoSEQ multiplex PCR, lists solely in-frame clones and lacks some. The sample yields about 120,000 clones, over 75% seen once. The CDR3 is 15 amino acids. Germline V gene sequence: CDR1 SGHTA, CDR2 FQGNSA. V lost 5 bases to trimming and J lost 3 bases; unmatched junction nucleotides: 6. The sample was PBMCs. This sequence joins TRBV7-2 and TRBJ2-3; 9 bases match TRBD1. The TCR sequence derives from a woman aged 25-40 years in good health and CMV-seronegative. The CDR3: CASSAGTGRTDTQYF. The CDR3 DNA follows: TGTGCCAGCAGCGCCGGGACAGGGAGGACAGATACGCAGTATTTT.